A single sample is the source of the 6 T cell receptor beta chains below, sequenced in a study of cytomegalovirus exposure and HLA in healthy donors. The PCR had 60 Vbeta and 13 Jbeta primers. Clones were sequenced by immunoSEQ multiplex PCR, and TCRdb holds only the in-frame ones, with some missing. This table has about 150,000 clones, 70% to 90% appearing once. Source material: PBMCs. The receptors stem from a woman aged 18-29 years in good health and CMV-seronegative.

The chain recombines TRBV5-1 with TRBJ2-3; tentatively, D is TRBD1 (5 bases). There are 14 residues in the CDR3. V shed 4 bases and J shed 10 bases, with 19 bases lying between them. CDR1 and CDR2 from the germline V gene are SGHRS and YFSETQ. The CDR3 protein is CASSRSIGLGAQYF. In DNA form, the CDR3 reads TGCGCCAGCAGCCGGAGTATAGGCCTAGGGGCGCAGTATTTT.

This sequence joins TRBV4-3 and TRBJ2-7; 8 bases align to TRBD1. The J segment lost 5 bases and the V segment lost 1 base, leaving 10 bases of the junction unmatched. The CDR3 runs to 16 residues. The germline CDR1 and CDR2 sequences are LGHNA and YSLEER. The CDR3 region has the DNA TGCGCCAGCAGCCAAGGTTTGTGGGACAGGTTCCACGAGCAGTACTTC. This gives the protein CASSQGLWDRFHEQYF.

V usage is TRBV30 and J usage is TRBJ1-5; maybe TRBD1 (6 bases). The CDR3 runs 13 residues. V was shortened by 3 bases and J by 2 bases, with 8 bases between the two germline ends. The germline V gene encodes CDR1 GTSNPN and CDR2 SVGIG (reference sequence). CDR3 sequence (DNA): TGTGCCTGGAGCGCAGGGGGCAATCAGCCCCAGCATTTT. It yields the protein CAWSAGGNQPQHF.

This rearrangement joins TRBV5-4 to TRBJ2-3, with 11 nucleotides matching TRBD2. Germline CDR1 SGHNT, CDR2 YYREEE (reference sequence). Germline trimming cut 0 bases from V and 4 bases from J; bases unmatched to any gene: 1. CDR3 size: 15 residues. The CDR3 region is CASSLGSGRADTQYF. In DNA, the CDR3 is TGTGCCAGCAGCTTGGGTAGCGGGAGGGCAGATACGCAGTATTTT. The complete variable domain, with remaining parts taken from reference TRBV5-4 and TRBJ2-3, reads ETGVTQSPTHLIKTRGQQVTLRCSSQSGHNTVSWYQQALGQGPQFIFQYYREEENGRGNFPPRFSGLQFPNYSSELNVNALELDDSALYLCASSLGSGRADTQYFGPGTRLTVL.

This chain uses TRBV9 with TRBJ2-5, with TRBD2 matching over 8 bases. This CDR3 spans 16 amino acids. CDR1 SGDLS and CDR2 YYNGEE come from the germline V gene. The V and J ends lost 0 bases and 2 bases, in that order; junction bases with no gene match: 6. This CDR3 is CASSVGDGRGQETQYF. The CDR3 nucleotides are TGTGCCAGCAGCGTAGGTGACGGGAGGGGACAAGAGACCCAGTACTTC.

V gene TRBV29-1 combines with J gene TRBJ2-3, with TRBD2 matching 14 bases. Germline CDR1 and CDR2: SQVTM and ANQGSEA. The CDR3 has 14 amino acids. After removal of 4 bases from V and 6 bases from J, the junction contained 3 bases not matched to a gene. CDR3 sequence (DNA): TGCAGCGTTGGACTAGCGGGAGGGATGGATACGCAGTATTTT. It is translated as CSVGLAGGMDTQYF.